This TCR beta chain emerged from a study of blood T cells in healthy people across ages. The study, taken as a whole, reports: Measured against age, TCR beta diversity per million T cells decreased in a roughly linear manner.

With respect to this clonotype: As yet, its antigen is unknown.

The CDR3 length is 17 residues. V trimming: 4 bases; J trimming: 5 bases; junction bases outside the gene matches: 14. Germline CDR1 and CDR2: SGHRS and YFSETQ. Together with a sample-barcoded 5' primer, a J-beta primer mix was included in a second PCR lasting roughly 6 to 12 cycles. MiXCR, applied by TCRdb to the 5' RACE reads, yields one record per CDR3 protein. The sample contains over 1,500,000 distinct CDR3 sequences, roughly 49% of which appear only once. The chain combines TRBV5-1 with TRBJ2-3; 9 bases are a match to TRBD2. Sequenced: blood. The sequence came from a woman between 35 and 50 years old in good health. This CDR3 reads CASSRWAAGGPVDTQYF. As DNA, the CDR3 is TGCGCCAGCAGCCGGTGGGCGGCGGGGGGGCCGGTAGATACGCAGTATTTT.